This T cell receptor beta chain came from a study of cytomegalovirus exposure and HLA in healthy donors. Donors in the study were healthy people who gave bone marrow. To note about this clone: Its antigen is still unknown.

With 60 Vbeta and 13 Jbeta primers, the PCR was carried out. The table came from immunoSEQ multiplex PCR; TCRdb's copy has only in-frame clones and leaves some out. There are 150,000 to 200,000 clones in the sample; roughly 80% occur only once, and around 3% lies in the top ten. Study findings and constraints: Sequencing likely generated an artifact that appeared as a cluster of highly shared sequence variants. A reported reduction in N-insertions relative to the roughly 710-donor mean was seen in an Asian-associated ancestry cluster in a later analysis.

CDR1 SGHTS and CDR2 YDEGEE come from the germline V gene. Trimming removed 0 bases from V and 6 bases from J, with 7 bases in between. CDR3 length: 14 residues. V gene TRBV5-8 combines with J gene TRBJ1-6; D is undetermined. The source is a male donor in good health and CMV-seronegative. Sequencing was performed on PBMCs. The CDR3 loop reads CASSLGRSNSPLHF. For the CDR3, the DNA is TGTGCCAGCAGCTTGGGTAGGAGTAATTCACCCCTCCACTTT.